This T cell receptor (beta chain) was captured by sequencing in a study of T cell repertoires in cytomegalovirus infection. About the study: Recently identified HLA-C-restricted and well-studied HLA-B-restricted CMV epitopes were used. Public TCR beta signature analysis indicated the presence of both CMV infection and matching HLA type.

General observations from the study: The cumulative frequency of public TCR beta families identified carriers of CMV plus the relevant HLA.

This clonotype has ten or more counts. Its antigen is undetermined. TCRdb recomputed calls from the reads with MiXCR, one row per CDR3 protein. This table has 44,000 or so distinct CDR3 sequences, about a fifth appearing once. CDR1 is KGHSH, CDR2 LQKENI, per germline. Trimming removed 0 bases from V and 4 bases from J, with 9 bases in between. CDR3 length: 14 amino acids. The V and J genes are TRBV18 and TRBJ1-2; D uncertain. The sequences come from CD8+ T cells from cultured PBMCs, collected from culture after CMV antigen stimulation. This receptor was taken from a human donor in good health (CMV status not recorded). Some clones in this sample may be carry-over from other donors' samples. CDR3 sequence reads: CASSPPTESYGYTF. DNA for the CDR3: TGTGCCAGCTCACCACCCACAGAATCCTATGGCTACACCTTC.